This passage covers 21 T cell receptor beta chains from one sample sequenced in a study of breast tumors, draining lymph nodes, adjacent tissues. The lymph nodes were axillary draining lymph nodes from breast cancer patients. Using its own MiXCR run on the multiplex PCR reads, TCRdb lists one record per CDR3 protein. The data show 85,000 to 130,000 distinct CDR3 sequences, around 20% seen once. Specimen: axillary lymph node tissue. The origin of the receptors is a female donor with breast cancer. Some clones in this sample may be carry-over from other donors' samples.

The sample holds many counts of this clonotype. The genes are TRBV4-1 and TRBJ1-2; TRBD1 matches at 12 bases. The CDR3 has 17 amino acids. V trimming: 0 bases; J trimming: 7 bases; junction bases outside the gene matches: 9. Germline values: CDR1 MGHRA, CDR2 YSYEKL. The CDR3 sequence: CASSQDFGTGGAGGYTF. The DNA for the CDR3 is TGCGCCAGCAGCCAAGATTTCGGGACAGGGGGCGCCGGTGGCTACACCTTC.

This clonotype was seen repeatedly, ten times or more. The chain has TRBV20-1 and TRBJ2-1; TRBD2 agrees at 12 bases. There are 15 residues in the CDR3. Germline values: CDR1 DFQATT, CDR2 SNEGSKA (reference sequence). With 2 bases clipped from V and 12 bases from J, the junction kept 11 bases outside the gene matches. The CDR3 here is CSARTSSGGALGQFF. The CDR3 bases are TGCAGTGCTAGAACATCTAGCGGGGGGGCGTTAGGGCAGTTCTTC.

This clonotype was detected ten times or more. The chain carries TRBV6-5 and TRBJ2-3; 7 nucleotides agree with TRBD2. CDR3 length equals 15 residues. J was trimmed by 4 bases and V by 6 bases; bases with no gene match: 10. Per germline, CDR1 MNHEY and CDR2 SVGAGI. CDR3 nucleotide sequence: TGTGCCAGCAGCCAAATTGGGGGGGGATCAGATACGCAGTATTTT. As protein: CASSQIGGGSDTQYF.

This clonotype was counted at least ten times. The rearrangement joins TRBV12-3 or TRBV12-4 to TRBJ2-1; 12 bases map to TRBD2. The ends lost 5 bases at V and 7 bases at J; junction bases unmatched: 24. CDR3 length: 21 residues. The CDR3 protein is CASSPQHGLAGIEVLKNEQFF. In DNA, the CDR3 is TGTGCCAGCAGTCCGCAACATGGACTAGCGGGAATTGAAGTTCTTAAGAATGAGCAGTTCTTC.

This clonotype was detected many times. The chain carries TRBV6-6 and TRBJ1-2; 7 bases match TRBD1. Germline assignment: CDR1 MNHNY and CDR2 SVGAGI (reference sequence). J gave up 8 bases and V 6 bases, and 6 bases lay outside the gene matches. The CDR3 sequence is 12 residues long. The CDR3 sequence is CASSYTGVGYTF. In DNA, the CDR3 is TGTGCCAGCAGCTACACAGGGGTCGGCTACACCTTC.

This clonotype was observed many times. V gene TRBV2 combines with J gene TRBJ1-5; 7 nucleotides match TRBD1. The junction had 14 bases not matched to a gene; V was cut back by 3 bases and J by 9 bases. This CDR3 is 16 amino acids long. Germline values: CDR1 SNHLY, CDR2 FYNNEI. In DNA, the CDR3 is TGTGCCAGCAGTGAGTTCCCGTCAGGGGGTTCTTTGCCCCAGCATTTT. It translates to CASSEFPSGGSLPQHF.

This clonotype appeared many times. The genes are TRBV15 and TRBJ2-1, with no clear D. Germline CDR1 and CDR2: LNHNV and YYDKDF (reference sequence). The CDR3 is 14 amino acids. With 1 base removed from V and 0 bases from J, the gap between germline ends came to 4 bases. The CDR3 region is CATSRVSSYNEQFF. DNA of the CDR3: TGTGCCACCAGCAGAGTCAGCTCCTACAATGAGCAGTTCTTC.

Comments on this clonotype: It may be a read error: a sequence one base away is much more abundant. This chain uses TRBV19 with TRBJ1-5, with unresolved D. Trimming cost V 5 bases and J 7 bases, with 9 bases left between them. Germline lookup yields CDR1 LNHDA and CDR2 SQIVND (reference sequence). The CDR3 loop spans 12 amino acids. Here the CDR3 reads CASSFKWQPQHF. For the CDR3, the DNA is TGTGCCAGTAGTTTCAAGTGGCAGCCCCAGCATTTT.

This clonotype has at least ten counts. This chain uses TRBV6-5 with TRBJ1-2, with a possible D match to TRBD1 (5 bases). V was cut by 0 bases and J by 2 bases, with 10 bases left in between. The CDR3 loop spans 15 amino acids. Germline CDR1 and CDR2: MNHEY and SVGAGI. The CDR3: CASSYSPQANYGYTF. CDR3 DNA: TGTGCCAGCAGTTACTCTCCACAGGCCAACTATGGCTACACCTTC.

A few counts support this clonotype. Since a much larger clone is just one base distant, this may be a read error. In nucleotides, the CDR3 is TGTGCCAGCAGTGAAGCCGCGAGGGGGCCGTGGTTCTTC. Protein sequence: CASSEAARGPWFF. This chain uses TRBV6-1 with TRBJ2-1; 7 bases are a match to TRBD1. Unmatched junction bases numbered 8, after V lost 0 bases and J lost 15 bases. The CDR3 is 13 amino acids. Germline V lookup: CDR1 MNHNS, CDR2 SASEGT.

This clonotype was recorded at least ten times. The J gene is TRBJ1-6, the V gene TRBV9; 9 bases fit TRBD1. Germline V CDR1 and CDR2: SGDLS, YYNGEE. The junction had 3 bases not matched to a gene; V was cut back by 0 bases and J by 8 bases. The length of the CDR3 is 15 residues. CDR3 amino acids: CASSVGDREYSPLHF. Written as DNA, the CDR3 is TGTGCCAGCAGCGTAGGGGACAGGGAATATTCACCCCTCCACTTT. Using reference TRBV9 and TRBJ1-6 for the parts outside the CDR3, the full variable domain is DSGVTQTPKHLITATGQRVTLRCSPRSGDLSVYWYQQSLDQGLQFLIQYYNGEERAKGNILERFSAQQFPDLHSELNLSSLELGDSALYFCASSVGDREYSPLHFGNGTRLTVT.

This clonotype has a count of ten or more. J is TRBJ2-5 and V is TRBV7-9; 12 bases match TRBD2. Losses at the gene ends were 4 bases for V and 5 bases for J; bases not matched to a gene: 5. Germline-derived CDR1 and CDR2 are SEHNR and FQNEAQ (reference sequence). The CDR3 totals 15 residues. The CDR3 DNA reads as TGTGCCAGCAGCTCGACTAGCGGGGGTTCGGAGACCCAGTACTTC. As protein: CASSSTSGGSETQYF.

This clonotype was counted at least ten times. The chain is built from TRBV5-1 and TRBJ2-2; tentative D call: TRBD1 (6 bases). V lost 3 bases and J lost 3, with 15 bases in between. Germline V gives CDR1 SGHRS, CDR2 YFSETQ. There are 16 residues in the CDR3. The DNA of the CDR3 is TGCGCCAGCAGCTATCGTGGGGGCCTGGACACCGGGGAGCTGTTTTTT. The encoded protein is CASSYRGGLDTGELFF.

This clonotype was counted between two and nine times. The chain joins TRBV6-5 to TRBJ1-3; TRBD1 is a possible D gene (5 bases). The CDR3 spans 16 residues. Germline CDR1 reads MNHEY; CDR2 reads SVGAGI. The V end lost 5 bases, the J end lost 2 bases, and 16 bases lay between the germline ends. CDR3 amino acids: CASSRETVEAGNTIYF. Written as DNA, the CDR3 is TGTGCCAGCAGTAGAGAGACAGTTGAAGCTGGAAACACCATATATTTT.

J is TRBJ2-1 and V is TRBV11-2; unclear D gene. Trimming shortened V by 5 bases and J by 7 bases, and 6 bases separated the two germline ends. This CDR3 contains 11 residues. Germline V gene sequence: CDR1 SGHAT, CDR2 FQNNGV. In DNA form, the CDR3 reads TGTGCCAGCAGCCAAGAAAATGAGCAGTTCTTC. It codes for CASSQENEQFF.

V gene TRBV6-2 or TRBV6-3 combines with J gene TRBJ1-5; D is uncertain. The CDR3 is made up of 13 amino acids. V lost 6 bases and J 4 bases, leaving 10 bases between the germline ends. Germline V CDR1 and CDR2: MNHEY, SVGEGT. CDR3: CASSLTRNQPQHF. In nucleotides, the CDR3 is TGTGCCAGCAGCCTGACACGTAATCAGCCCCAGCATTTT.

This clonotype was seen many times. The V call is TRBV3-1, the J call TRBJ2-7; no clear D gene. Germline values: CDR1 LGHDT, CDR2 YNNKEL (reference sequence). The CDR3 is made up of 12 amino acids. Trimming removed 2 bases at V and 4 bases at J, with 6 bases between. The DNA for the CDR3 is TGTGCCAGCAGCCAAACGAATTACGAGCAGTACTTC. Its translation: CASSQTNYEQYF.

In this sample, this clonotype turned up many times. The V and J genes are TRBV2 and TRBJ1-2, with D hard to call. V was shortened by 2 bases and J by 4 bases, with 20 bases between the two germline ends. Germline CDR1 SNHLY, CDR2 FYNNEI. This CDR3 comprises 17 residues. The CDR3 here is CASSEMLRDLLSYGYTF. CDR3 in DNA: TGTGCCAGCAGTGAAATGTTGAGAGACCTTCTGAGCTATGGCTACACCTTC.

In its sample, this clonotype was seen a few times. This chain links TRBV6-1 with TRBJ2-5; TRBD2 is a possible D gene (7 bases). The germline V and J ends were trimmed by 4 bases and 1 base, with 22 bases remaining between them. Germline CDR1 reads MNHNS; CDR2 reads SASEGT. This CDR3 has 18 residues. In DNA form, the CDR3 reads TGTGCCAGCAGTGGACCCCCTCGTAGGGGGGGGGTCCAAGAGACCCAGTACTTC. Protein: CASSGPPRRGGVQETQYF.

This clonotype was seen at least ten times. The CDR3 coding sequence is TGCAGTGCTGAACAGGGATACAGCTCCTACAATGAGCAGTTCTTC. This gives the protein CSAEQGYSSYNEQFF. The chain links TRBV20-1 to TRBJ2-1; possible D gene TRBD1, 6 bases. Deletions cut 5 bases from V and 0 bases from J, with 14 bases between. CDR1 and CDR2 (germline): DFQATT, SNEGSKA (reference sequence). The CDR3 spans 15 residues.

Concerning this clonotype: A much larger clone sits a single nucleotide away, making a read error possible. The V and J genes are TRBV28 and TRBJ1-2, with a weak D call TRBD1 (5 bases). The CDR3 length is 13 residues. V was cut by 5 bases and J by 7 bases, with 14 bases left in between. The germline gives CDR1 MDHEN, CDR2 SYDVKM. The CDR3 loop is CASSRRGFVGYTF. DNA of the CDR3: TGTGCCAGCAGTAGACGGGGGTTTGTTGGCTACACCTTC.